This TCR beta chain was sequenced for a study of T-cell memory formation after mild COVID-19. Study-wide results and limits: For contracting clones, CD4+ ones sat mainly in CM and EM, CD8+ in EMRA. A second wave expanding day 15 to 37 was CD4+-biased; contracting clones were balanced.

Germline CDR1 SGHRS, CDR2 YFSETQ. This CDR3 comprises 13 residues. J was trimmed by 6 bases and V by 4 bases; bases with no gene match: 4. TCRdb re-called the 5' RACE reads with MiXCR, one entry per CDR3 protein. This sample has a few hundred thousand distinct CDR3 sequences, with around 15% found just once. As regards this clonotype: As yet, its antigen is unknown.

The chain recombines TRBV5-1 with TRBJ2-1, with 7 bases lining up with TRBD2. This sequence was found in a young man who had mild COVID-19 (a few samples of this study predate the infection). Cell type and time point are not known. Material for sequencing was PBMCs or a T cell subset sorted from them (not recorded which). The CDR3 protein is CASSRGEINEQFF. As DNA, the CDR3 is TGCGCCAGCAGCCGGGGGGAAATCAATGAGCAGTTCTTC.